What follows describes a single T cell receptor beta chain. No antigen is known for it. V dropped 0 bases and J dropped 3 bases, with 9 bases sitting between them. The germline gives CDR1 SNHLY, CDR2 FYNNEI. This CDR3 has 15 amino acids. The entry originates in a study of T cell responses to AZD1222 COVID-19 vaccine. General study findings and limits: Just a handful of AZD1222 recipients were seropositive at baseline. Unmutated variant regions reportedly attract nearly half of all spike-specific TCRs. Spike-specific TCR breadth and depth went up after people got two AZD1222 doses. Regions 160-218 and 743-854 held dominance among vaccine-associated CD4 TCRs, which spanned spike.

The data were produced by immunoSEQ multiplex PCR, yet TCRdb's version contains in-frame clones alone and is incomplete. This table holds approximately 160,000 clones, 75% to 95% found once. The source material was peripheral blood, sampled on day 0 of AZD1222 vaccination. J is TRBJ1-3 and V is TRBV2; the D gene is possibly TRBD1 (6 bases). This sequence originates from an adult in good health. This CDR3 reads CASSEAPGDGNTIYF. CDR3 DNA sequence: TGTGCCAGCAGTGAAGCGCCAGGGGATGGAAACACCATATATTTT. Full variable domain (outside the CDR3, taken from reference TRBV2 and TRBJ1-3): EPEVTQTPSHQVTQMGQEVILRCVPISNHLYFYWYRQILGQKVEFLVSFYNNEISEKSEIFDDQFSVERPDGSNFTLKIRSTKLEDSAMYFCASSEAPGDGNTIYFGEGSWLTVV.